This record covers a single T cell receptor (beta chain). As yet, its antigen is unknown. Positive CCR7 selection of CD45RO-negative cells yielded the naive CD8 cells, and terminally differentiated effector memory CD45RA+ cells were excluded. The data derive from a study of shared clonotypes between healthy human individuals. Study-level information: Per donor, three plates held CD4 naive cells, three held CD4 memory, two held CD8 naive and one held CD8 memory. General study findings and limits: All-four-donor shared clonotypes had higher generation probabilities than non-shared clonotypes did.

The CDR3 extends over 13 amino acids. The trim removed 10 bases at V and 0 bases at J, leaving 6 bases unmatched. In germline, CDR1 is SGHRS, CDR2 YFSETQ. Here immunoSEQ multiplex PCR was the method, and the copy in TCRdb shows in-frame clones only, minus some. The table includes some 2,000,000 clones, 85% to 95% detected once. The sequence was collected from a young man in good health. Sequences were obtained from naive CD8+ T cells sorted from blood. The chain carries TRBV5-1 and TRBJ2-7, with 8 bases fitting TRBD2. The CDR3 nucleotides are TGCGCCTGCCGGGAGGGGAGCTCCTACGAGCAGTACTTC. Its protein product is CACREGSSYEQYF.